This passage covers 13 T cell receptor beta chains from one sample sequenced in a study of blood T cell repertoires in COVID-19. This table comes from immunoSEQ multiplex PCR, and its TCRdb copy is limited to in-frame clones, with some not included. The sample carries about 190,000 clones, approximately 84% recorded once. The specimen sequenced was PBMCs or T cells enriched from blood (not recorded which). The receptors come from a woman aged 30 to 39 who had recovered from COVID-19.

This rearrangement joins TRBV30 to TRBJ1-1; TRBD1 might be the D (5 bases). The CDR3 covers 13 residues. The germline CDR1 and CDR2 sequences are GTSNPN and SVGIG (reference sequence). The V end lost 3 bases, the J end lost 3 bases, and 11 bases lay between the germline ends. CDR3 protein: CAWRGEGDTEAFF. The CDR3 nucleotides are TGTGCCTGGAGAGGGGAGGGAGACACTGAAGCTTTCTTT.

This chain connects TRBV6-5 to TRBJ2-1; 11 nucleotides agree with TRBD2. Germline CDR1 and CDR2: MNHEY and SVGAGI. Trimming at V came to 8 bases and at J to 9 bases, leaving 9 bases not matched to a gene. The CDR3 spans 14 residues. The CDR3 DNA is TGTGCCAGCCACCCCGGACTAGCGGGTAGTGAGCAGTTCTTC. This sequence encodes CASHPGLAGSEQFF.

J is TRBJ2-5 and V is TRBV30; no reliable D call. The CDR3 length is 14 residues. The V and J ends lost 0 bases and 0 bases respectively, with 8 bases between them. In germline, CDR1 is GTSNPN, CDR2 SVGIG (reference sequence). Here the CDR3 reads CAWSVGTYQETQYF. DNA of the CDR3: TGTGCCTGGAGTGTTGGCACGTACCAAGAGACCCAGTACTTC.

The V gene is TRBV6-4, the J gene TRBJ2-7, with 7 bases aligning to TRBD1. This CDR3 has 15 residues. Trimming at V came to 6 bases and at J to 4 bases, leaving 12 bases not matched to a gene. The germline V gene encodes CDR1 MRHNA and CDR2 SNTAGT. The chain's CDR3 is CASRVGGGRGYEQYV. The CDR3 DNA reads as TGTGCCAGCAGGGTAGGGGGCGGCAGGGGTTACGAGCAGTACGTC.

This rearrangement joins TRBV5-1 to TRBJ2-5; 9 bases match TRBD2. Germline assignment: CDR1 SGHRS and CDR2 YFSETQ. Losses at the gene ends were 2 bases for V and 5 bases for J; bases not matched to a gene: 10. The CDR3 runs 16 residues. Here the CDR3 DNA reads TGCGCCAGCAGCTTACTTGGGTTAGCGGGAGTGGAGACCCAGTACTTC. Translating it yields CASSLLGLAGVETQYF.

This clone came up once. The rearrangement joins TRBV30 to TRBJ1-4, with 7 bases lining up with TRBD1. CDR1 and CDR2 (germline): GTSNPN, SVGIG (reference sequence). CDR3 length: 14 amino acids. Losses at the gene ends were 5 bases for V and 0 bases for J; bases not matched to a gene: 3. CDR3 sequence (DNA): TGTGCCTGGGGACAGGCTGCAACTAATGAAAAACTGTTTTTT. Its translation: CAWGQAATNEKLFF.

The chain links TRBV5-1 to TRBJ2-5, with D unresolved. Germline V gives CDR1 SGHRS, CDR2 YFSETQ. The CDR3 loop spans 14 amino acids. The V gene lost 0 bases and the J gene lost 1 base, with 7 bases spanning the gap. The CDR3 here is CASSLVSGQETQYF. CDR3 nucleotide sequence: TGCGCCAGCAGCTTGGTGTCAGGCCAAGAGACCCAGTACTTC.

The chain recombines TRBV28 with TRBJ1-6; TRBD1 matches 7 bases. The CDR3 is made up of 15 amino acids. Germline V lookup: CDR1 MDHEN, CDR2 SYDVKM. The V segment lost 4 bases and the J segment 4 bases; nucleotides outside the gene matches: 4. CDR3 bases: TGTGCCAGCAGTTCCCGGGACAGATATAATTCACCCCTCCACTTT. Translating it yields CASSSRDRYNSPLHF.

The chain couples TRBV28 to TRBJ1-2; no firm D call. From germline, CDR1 is MDHEN and CDR2 SYDVKM. V lost 5 bases, J lost 0 bases, and 10 bases lay in between. The CDR3 loop spans 14 amino acids. This chain's CDR3 is CASSPSRANYGYTF. As DNA, the CDR3 is TGTGCCAGCAGTCCCTCCCGGGCTAACTATGGCTACACCTTC.

This clone has just one count. CDR3 bases: TGCGCCAGCAGCTTGGTGCTAAGGGCGGGAGGTGGCACCGGGGAGCTGTTTTTT. Translation gives CASSLVLRAGGGTGELFF. The chain recombines TRBV5-1 with TRBJ2-2; TRBD2 matches 8 bases. Per the germline V gene, CDR1 is SGHRS and CDR2 is YFSETQ. The CDR3 covers 18 residues. V shed 0 bases, J shed 4 bases, and the junction held 11 bases outside the gene matches.

This rearrangement joins TRBV9 to TRBJ2-7; weak D call: TRBD1 (5 bases). V was pared by 3 bases and J by 0 bases, with 7 bases between. Germline V lookup: CDR1 SGDLS, CDR2 YYNGEE. The CDR3 extends over 13 amino acids. For the CDR3, the DNA is TGTGCCAGCAGCGGACAGCCCTCCTACGAGCAGTACTTC. Its protein product is CASSGQPSYEQYF. The complete variable domain, with remaining parts taken from reference TRBV9 and TRBJ2-7, reads DSGVTQTPKHLITATGQRVTLRCSPRSGDLSVYWYQQSLDQGLQFLIQYYNGEERAKGNILERFSAQQFPDLHSELNLSSLELGDSALYFCASSGQPSYEQYFGPGTRLTVT.

This clone has more than one count but fewer than ten. This chain uses TRBV19 with TRBJ2-7; possible D gene TRBD1, 5 bases. CDR3 length: 12 amino acids. The V end was cut by 2 bases, the J end by 5 bases, with 7 bases between. Looked up from germline, CDR1 is LNHDA and CDR2 is SQIVND (reference sequence). The CDR3 sequence is CASSIRGDEQYF. The CDR3 nucleotides read TGTGCCAGTAGTATAAGGGGCGACGAGCAGTACTTC.

The chain links TRBV5-1 to TRBJ1-1; weak D call: TRBD1 (6 bases). CDR3 length equals 17 residues. Trimming removed 3 bases from V and 1 base from J, with 19 bases in between. CDR1 is SGHRS, CDR2 YFSETQ, per germline. This chain's CDR3 is CASSSPSSGGPNTEAFF. DNA for the CDR3: TGCGCCAGCAGCTCTCCTTCATCGGGGGGCCCGAACACTGAAGCTTTCTTT.